This note documents a single T cell receptor (beta chain) sequence. The data were taken from a study of blood T cell repertoires in COVID-19. Study as a whole: Donors in the United States, Italy and Spain gave samples during acute or convalescent COVID-19. The analysed material was cDNA or gDNA that came from T cells, B-cell-depleted T cells, or PBMCs.

This CDR3 spans 16 amino acids. Germline V gene lookup returns CDR1 LGHNA and CDR2 YSLEER. V was clipped by 2 bases and J by 4 bases; unmatched bases: 7. Original processing notes: From reference gene primer amplification, estimates of nucleated cell counts were derived. Measured with immunoSEQ multiplex PCR; TCRdb has only the in-frame clones, and not every one. The V and J calls and clone size come from that table; D and trimming were worked out from the DNA. The sample holds around 69,000 clones; roughly 84% are singletons and the top ten take 8.5% to 10%. Material: peripheral blood. The chain employs TRBV4-3 and TRBJ2-2, with 7 bases matching TRBD1. The receptor comes from a man aged 50 to 59 with active COVID-19. CDR3: CASSQIGTDLTGELFF. The DNA of the CDR3 is TGCGCCAGCAGCCAAATCGGGACAGACCTCACCGGGGAGCTGTTTTTT.